The 15 T cell receptor beta chains below all came from one sample that was sequenced in a study of T cells in Graves' hyperthyroidism and ophthalmopathy. RNA transcripts provided the source from which TCR beta CDR3 regions were amplified. Initially, a first-round RT-PCR of the TCR CDR3 employed the HTBI primer set. In TCRdb, the multiplex PCR reads were re-called with MiXCR into one record per CDR3 protein. Here the sample spans 700,000 or so distinct CDR3 sequences, about a sixth being singletons. The specimen sequenced was blood. The receptors stem from a young man with Graves' hyperthyroidism.

This sequence joins TRBV29-1 and TRBJ1-2, with TRBD1 as a possible D gene (5 bases). The CDR3 extends over 15 amino acids. Between the trimmed V and J ends, which lost 5 bases and 1 base, there was a span of 17 bases. Germline CDR1 is SQVTM and CDR2 is ANQGSEA. Here the CDR3 reads CSVWGGSAINYGYTF. The CDR3 DNA reads as TGCAGCGTTTGGGGGGGATCTGCGATTAACTATGGCTACACCTTC.

Ten or more counts support this clonotype. V is TRBV2 and J is TRBJ2-3; TRBD2 aligns across 7 bases. V shed 8 bases, J shed 6 bases, and the junction held 8 bases outside the gene matches. The CDR3 spans 13 residues. The germline V gene has CDR1 SNHLY and CDR2 FYNNEI. CDR3 sequence: CASGAGAVDTQYF. CDR3 in DNA: TGTGCCAGCGGGGCGGGAGCCGTCGATACGCAGTATTTT.

This chain joins TRBV6-1 and TRBJ1-1; D is possibly TRBD1 (6 bases). Germline V CDR1 and CDR2: MNHNS, SASEGT. Deletions cut 6 bases from V and 1 base from J, with 27 bases between. The CDR3 totals 19 residues. This CDR3 is CASSPDRWGRVARNTEAFF. For the CDR3, the DNA is TGTGCCAGCAGCCCCGACAGGTGGGGGCGCGTCGCTCGGAACACTGAAGCTTTCTTT.

The chain joins TRBV29-1 to TRBJ2-7, with D possibly TRBD1 on 6 matching bases. This CDR3 contains 12 residues. V was cut by 4 bases and J by 6 bases, with 13 bases left in between. Germline V gene lookup returns CDR1 SQVTM and CDR2 ANQGSEA. In DNA, the CDR3 is TGCAGCGTTGCATTATGGGGGCCCGAGCAGTACTTC. This sequence encodes CSVALWGPEQYF.

This clonotype was picked up a small number of times. The V gene is TRBV4-1, the J gene TRBJ2-5; 10 positions match TRBD1. Trimming removed 1 base from V and 2 bases from J; junction bases left unmatched: 4. The germline V gene has CDR1 MGHRA and CDR2 YSYEKL. This CDR3 contains 16 residues. The CDR3, as DNA: TGCGCCAGCAGCCAAGTCCGGGGACAGGGGCAAGAGACCCAGTACTTC. Translation: CASSQVRGQGQETQYF.

This clonotype was seen many times. The CDR3 DNA reads as TGTGCCAGCAGTCTGTTGCCCTACGAGCAGTACTTC. This encodes CASSLLPYEQYF. The V gene is TRBV7-9, the J gene TRBJ2-7; D gene unclear. Germline CDR1 SEHNR, CDR2 FQNEAQ (reference sequence). The ends were cut back, 6 bases at V and 2 bases at J, with 8 bases in the middle. The CDR3 extends over 12 amino acids.

V and J are TRBV19 and TRBJ2-7; possibly TRBD1 or TRBD2 for D (5 bases each). Matching the DNA end better, TRBJ2-1 makes the J call doubtful. Germline V gives CDR1 LNHDA, CDR2 SQIVND (reference sequence). The CDR3 is 16 amino acids. The chain's CDR3 is CASSFVPGTAGYEQFF. The DNA of the CDR3 is TGTGCCAGCAGTTTCGTTCCCGGGACGGCAGGCTACGAGCAGTTCTTC.

Many counts were recorded for this clonotype. The rearrangement uses TRBV7-2 and TRBJ2-1; D could derive from TRBD1 or TRBD2 (6 bases each). Germline V CDR1 and CDR2: SGHTA, FQGNSA. The CDR3 consists of 13 residues. The germline V and J ends were trimmed by 5 bases and 4 bases, with 9 bases remaining between them. The DNA of the CDR3 is TGTGCCAGCAGCGGGGGGCTGTACAATGAGCAGTTCTTC. Its translation is CASSGGLYNEQFF.

This sequence joins TRBV7-7 and TRBJ1-3, with 10 bases that match TRBD1. V shed 5 bases and J 7 bases; nucleotides not matched to a gene: 8. The CDR3 contains 15 residues. Germline CDR1 reads SSHAT; CDR2 reads FNYEAQ (reference sequence). The CDR3 is CASSPGTGAMNTIYF. CDR3 bases: TGTGCCAGCAGCCCCGGGACAGGGGCCATGAACACCATATATTTT.

This clonotype was observed a single time. This may be a read error: a much more frequent sequence differs by one nucleotide. The V and J genes are TRBV28 and TRBJ1-5, with a weak D call TRBD1 (5 bases). Deletions cut 2 bases from V and 9 bases from J, with 17 bases between. The germline CDR1 and CDR2 sequences are MDHEN and SYDVKM. The CDR3 totals 15 residues. CDR3 loop: CASSLNPPTDMPQHF. The CDR3 DNA sequence: TGTGCCAGCAGTTTAAATCCCCCCACGGACATGCCCCAGCATTTT.

This clonotype was seen only a few times. V and J are TRBV7-9 and TRBJ1-1; D not resolved. The CDR3 sequence is 13 residues long. CDR1 SEHNR and CDR2 FQNEAQ come from the germline V gene (reference sequence). V dropped 3 bases and J dropped 5 bases, with 10 bases sitting between them. The CDR3 sequence is CASSFGFETEAFF. As DNA, the CDR3 is TGTGCCAGCAGCTTCGGCTTCGAGACTGAAGCTTTCTTT.

The chain uses TRBV27 and TRBJ2-7; 8 nucleotides line up with TRBD1. Near its end, the DNA agrees better with TRBJ2-1, so the J call may be wrong. The length of the CDR3 is 15 residues. The germline V gene has CDR1 MNHEY and CDR2 SMNVEV (reference sequence). The CDR3 nucleotides are TGTGCCAGCACAAACAGGGGGAGCGCATCCTACGAGCAGTTCTTC. Its protein is CASTNRGSASYEQFF.

V gene TRBV27 combines with J gene TRBJ2-5; 11 bases agree with TRBD2. V lost 6 bases and J lost 11; bases outside the gene matches: 5. The CDR3 totals 12 residues. Germline V gives CDR1 MNHEY, CDR2 SMNVEV (reference sequence). This chain's CDR3 is CASSGLAGPQYF. The DNA of the CDR3 is TGTGCCAGCAGCGGACTAGCGGGCCCTCAGTACTTC.

V and J are TRBV7-2 and TRBJ2-2, with 14 positions matching TRBD2. There are 17 residues in the CDR3. Trimming at V came to 6 bases and at J to 3 bases, leaving 6 bases not matched to a gene. Germline V gene lookup returns CDR1 SGHTA and CDR2 FQGNSA. The CDR3 nucleotides read TGTGCCAGCAGGCCTCGACTAGCGGGAGGGGACACCGGGGAGCTGTTTTTT. Translated: CASRPRLAGGDTGELFF.

This clonotype was counted many times. The rearrangement joins TRBV2 to TRBJ1-5; TRBD1 aligns across 8 bases. Germline V gene sequence: CDR1 SNHLY, CDR2 FYNNEI. CDR3 length equals 15 residues. V shed 3 bases, J shed 3 bases, and the junction held 4 bases outside the gene matches. Written as DNA, the CDR3 is TGTGCCAGCAGTGATCGGACAGGGATCAATCAGCCCCAGCATTTT. Translating gives CASSDRTGINQPQHF.